Following are 2 T cell receptor beta chains from one sample sequenced in a study of cytomegalovirus exposure and HLA in healthy donors. Profiled with immunoSEQ multiplex PCR; TCRdb holds only in-frame clones, not every one. The sample has 250,000 to 400,000 clones, about nine tenths seen once. Source material: PBMCs. Receptors originate from a woman aged 30 to 39 in good health and CMV-seropositive.

The rearrangement uses TRBV6-1 and TRBJ2-1, with D possibly matching TRBD2 (5 bases). Trimming shortened V by 6 bases and J by 2 bases, and 14 bases separated the two germline ends. The CDR3 loop spans 15 amino acids. Per the germline V gene, CDR1 is MNHNS and CDR2 is SASEGT. CDR3 coding DNA: TGTGCCAGCAGAGTGGGAGCCGGCCCCTACAATGAGCAGTTCTTC. This sequence encodes CASRVGAGPYNEQFF.

The CDR3 sequence: CASSLGTANTGELFF. Written as DNA, the CDR3 is TGTGCCAGCAGCCTTGGGACGGCGAACACCGGGGAGCTGTTTTTT. The J gene is TRBJ2-2, the V gene TRBV6-5, with D perhaps assigned TRBD1 or TRBD2 (5 bases each). The CDR3 has 15 amino acids. The V and J ends lost 6 bases and 0 bases respectively, with 11 bases between them. In germline, CDR1 is MNHEY, CDR2 SVGAGI.